This T cell receptor beta chain originates from a study of blood T cell repertoires in COVID-19. On the study more broadly: Both acute and convalescent COVID-19 samples were obtained from the United States, Italy and Spain.

This clone is classed as medium-sized. CDR1 is MDHEN and CDR2 is SYDVKM in the germline V gene. This CDR3 has 16 amino acids. V gave up 5 bases and J gave up 0 bases; unmatched junction bases: 8. Authors' data handling: Amplification from reference gene primers served as the basis for estimated nucleated cell counts. The repertoire was sequenced with immunoSEQ multiplex PCR; TCRdb's copy has only in-frame clones and lacks some. V and J calls and clone size are copied from that table; D and trimming were computed from the DNA. Among fewer than 250,000 clones listed, around four fifths were seen once. Sequences were obtained from peripheral blood. This TCR came from a woman aged 45-59 years with acute or convalescent COVID-19. The V and J genes are TRBV28 and TRBJ2-7, with 9 bases lining up with TRBD1. The CDR3 DNA sequence: TGTGCCAGCAGTGCACCGGGACAGGGAAGCTCCTACGAGCAGTACTTC. Its translation: CASSAPGQGSSYEQYF.